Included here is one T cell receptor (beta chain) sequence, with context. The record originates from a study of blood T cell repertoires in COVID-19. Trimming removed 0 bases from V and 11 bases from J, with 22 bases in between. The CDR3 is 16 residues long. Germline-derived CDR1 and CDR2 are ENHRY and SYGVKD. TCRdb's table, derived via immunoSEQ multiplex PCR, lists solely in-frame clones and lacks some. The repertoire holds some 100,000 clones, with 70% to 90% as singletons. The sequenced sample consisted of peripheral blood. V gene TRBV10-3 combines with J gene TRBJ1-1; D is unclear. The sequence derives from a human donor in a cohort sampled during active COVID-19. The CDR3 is CAISESGRQPGTAAFF. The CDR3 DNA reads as TGTGCCATCAGTGAGTCAGGGAGACAACCGGGTACCGCGGCTTTCTTT.